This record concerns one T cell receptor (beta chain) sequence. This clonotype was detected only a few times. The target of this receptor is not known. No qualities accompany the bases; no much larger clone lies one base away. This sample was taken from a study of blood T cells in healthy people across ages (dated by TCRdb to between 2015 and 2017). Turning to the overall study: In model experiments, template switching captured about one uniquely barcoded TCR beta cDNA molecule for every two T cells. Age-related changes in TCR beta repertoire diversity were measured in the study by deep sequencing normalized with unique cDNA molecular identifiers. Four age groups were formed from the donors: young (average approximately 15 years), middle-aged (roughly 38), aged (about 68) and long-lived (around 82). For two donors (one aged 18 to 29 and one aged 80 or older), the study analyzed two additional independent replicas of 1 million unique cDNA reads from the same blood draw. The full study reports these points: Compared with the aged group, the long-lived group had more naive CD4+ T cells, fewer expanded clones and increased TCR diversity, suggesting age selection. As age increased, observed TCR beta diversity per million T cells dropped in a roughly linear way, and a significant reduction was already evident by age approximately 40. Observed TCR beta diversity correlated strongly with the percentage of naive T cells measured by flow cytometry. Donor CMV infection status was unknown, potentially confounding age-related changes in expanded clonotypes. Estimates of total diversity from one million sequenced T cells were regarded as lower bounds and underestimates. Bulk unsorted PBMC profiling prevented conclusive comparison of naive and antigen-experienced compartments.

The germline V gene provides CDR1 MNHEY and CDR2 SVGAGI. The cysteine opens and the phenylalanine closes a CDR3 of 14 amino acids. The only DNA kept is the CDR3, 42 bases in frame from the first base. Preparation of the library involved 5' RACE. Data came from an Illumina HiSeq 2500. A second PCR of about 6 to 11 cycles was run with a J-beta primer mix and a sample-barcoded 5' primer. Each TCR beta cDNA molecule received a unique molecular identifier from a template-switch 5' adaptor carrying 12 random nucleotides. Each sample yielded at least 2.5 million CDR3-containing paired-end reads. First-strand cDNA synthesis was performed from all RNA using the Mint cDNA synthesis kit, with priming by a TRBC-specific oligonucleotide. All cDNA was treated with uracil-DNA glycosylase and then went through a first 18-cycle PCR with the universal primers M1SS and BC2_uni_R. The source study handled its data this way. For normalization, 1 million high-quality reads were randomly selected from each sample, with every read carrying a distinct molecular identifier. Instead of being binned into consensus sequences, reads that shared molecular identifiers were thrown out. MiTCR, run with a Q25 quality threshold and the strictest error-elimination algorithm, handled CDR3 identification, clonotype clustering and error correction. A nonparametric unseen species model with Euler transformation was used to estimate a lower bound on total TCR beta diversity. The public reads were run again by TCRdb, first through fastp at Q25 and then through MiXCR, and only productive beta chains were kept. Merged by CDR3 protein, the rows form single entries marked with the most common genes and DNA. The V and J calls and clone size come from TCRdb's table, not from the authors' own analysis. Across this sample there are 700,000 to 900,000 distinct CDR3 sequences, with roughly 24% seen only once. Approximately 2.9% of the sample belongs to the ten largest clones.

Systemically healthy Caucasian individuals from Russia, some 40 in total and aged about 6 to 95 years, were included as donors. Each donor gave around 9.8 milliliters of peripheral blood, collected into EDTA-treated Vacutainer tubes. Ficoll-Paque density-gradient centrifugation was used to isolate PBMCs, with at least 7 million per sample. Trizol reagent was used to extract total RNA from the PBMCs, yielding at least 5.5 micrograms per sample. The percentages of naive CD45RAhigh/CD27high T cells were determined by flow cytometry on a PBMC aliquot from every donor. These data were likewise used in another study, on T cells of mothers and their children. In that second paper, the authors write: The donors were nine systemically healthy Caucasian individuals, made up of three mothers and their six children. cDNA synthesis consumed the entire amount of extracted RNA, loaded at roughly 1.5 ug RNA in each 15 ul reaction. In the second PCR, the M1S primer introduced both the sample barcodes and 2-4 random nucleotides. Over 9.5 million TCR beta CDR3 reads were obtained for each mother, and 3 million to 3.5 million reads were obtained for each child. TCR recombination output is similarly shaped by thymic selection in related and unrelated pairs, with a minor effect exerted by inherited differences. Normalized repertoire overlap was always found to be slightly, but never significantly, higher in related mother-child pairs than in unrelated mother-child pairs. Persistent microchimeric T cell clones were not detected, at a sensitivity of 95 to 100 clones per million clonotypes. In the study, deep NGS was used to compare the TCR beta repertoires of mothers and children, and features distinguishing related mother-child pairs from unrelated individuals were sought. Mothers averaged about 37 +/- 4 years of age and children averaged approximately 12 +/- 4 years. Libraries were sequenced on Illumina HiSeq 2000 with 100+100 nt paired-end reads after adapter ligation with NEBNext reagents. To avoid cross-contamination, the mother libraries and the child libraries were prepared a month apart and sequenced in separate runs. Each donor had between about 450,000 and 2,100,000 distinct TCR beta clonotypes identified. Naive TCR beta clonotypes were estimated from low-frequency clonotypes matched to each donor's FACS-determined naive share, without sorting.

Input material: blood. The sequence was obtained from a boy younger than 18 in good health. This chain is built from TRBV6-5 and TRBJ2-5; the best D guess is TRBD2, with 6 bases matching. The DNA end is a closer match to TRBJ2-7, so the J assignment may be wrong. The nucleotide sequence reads TGTGCCAGCAAGCGGGTCCAGAGCTCCTACGAGCAGTACTTC. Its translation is CASKRVQSSYEQYF.